The 20 T cell receptor beta chains given below trace back to one sample, sequenced in a study of blood T cell repertoires in COVID-19. The assay was immunoSEQ multiplex PCR, and TCRdb's table has in-frame clones only and misses some. The table records fewer than 200,000 clones, almost 85% of them present only once. The sample comprised peripheral blood. These receptors all come from a woman over 75 with COVID-19, enrolled during active disease.

This chain connects TRBV4-2 to TRBJ2-2; 12 bases are a match to TRBD2. CDR3 length: 19 residues. Losses at the gene ends were 0 bases for V and 7 bases for J; bases not matched to a gene: 12. Germline CDR1 reads LGHNA; CDR2 reads YNFKEQ. CDR3 residues: CASSQDSGLAGGRGGELFF. DNA of the CDR3: TGTGCCAGCAGCCAAGATAGCGGGCTAGCGGGGGGGCGAGGCGGGGAGCTGTTTTTT.

The CDR3 DNA sequence: TGTGCCACCAGTGAGAGGGACAGCGATCAGCCCCAGCATTTT. This encodes CATSERDSDQPQHF. V gene TRBV24-1 combines with J gene TRBJ1-5; 7 bases are a match to TRBD1. This CDR3 has 14 amino acids. CDR1 KGHDR and CDR2 SFDVKD come from the germline V gene. Germline trimming cut 4 bases from V and 5 bases from J; bases unmatched to any gene: 4.

The chain carries TRBV12-3 or TRBV12-4 and TRBJ2-5; maybe TRBD2 (5 bases). Trimming pared 6 bases from V and 3 bases from J, leaving 11 bases between. The CDR3 is made up of 13 amino acids. The CDR3 loop reads CASRLDSEETQYF. The CDR3 region has the DNA TGTGCCAGCAGACTAGACTCGGAAGAGACCCAGTACTTC.

J is TRBJ1-2 and V is TRBV7-9; D unresolved. The CDR3 consists of 15 residues. CDR1 and CDR2 (germline): SEHNR, FQNEAQ (reference sequence). With 4 bases removed from V and 4 bases from J, the gap between germline ends came to 16 bases. The CDR3: CASSSEGIRIYGYTF. The CDR3 coding sequence is TGTGCCAGCAGCTCAGAGGGTATCAGGATCTATGGCTACACCTTC.

V usage is TRBV29-1 and J usage is TRBJ2-5; 7 bases align to TRBD1. The ends lost 2 bases at V and 5 bases at J; junction bases unmatched: 5. The length of the CDR3 is 13 residues. Germline CDR1 SQVTM, CDR2 ANQGSEA. The CDR3 region has the DNA TGCAGCGTTGAAATAGGGGGCATGGAGACCCAGTACTTC. This translates into CSVEIGGMETQYF. The variable domain in full, completed from reference TRBV29-1 and TRBJ2-5, reads SAVISQKPSRDICQRGTSLTIQCQVDSQVTMMFWYRQQPGQSLTLIATANQGSEATYESGFVIDKFPISRPNLTFSTLTVSNMSPEDSSIYLCSVEIGGMETQYFGPGTRLLVL.

The chain combines TRBV30 with TRBJ1-2; 11 positions agree with TRBD1. CDR1 and CDR2 from the germline V gene are GTSNPN and SVGIG (reference sequence). The ends lost 4 bases at V and 4 bases at J; junction bases unmatched: 14. The CDR3 consists of 17 residues. The CDR3 loop reads CAWTSKLGTGGTYGYTF. CDR3 nucleotides: TGTGCCTGGACCTCAAAGCTCGGGACAGGGGGTACCTATGGCTACACCTTC.

This chain joins TRBV5-1 and TRBJ2-7; 10 bases align to TRBD1. The V gene's germline CDR1 is SGHRS and CDR2 YFSETQ. This CDR3 contains 13 residues. With V trimmed by 5 bases and J by 5 bases, 4 bases remained unmatched. DNA of the CDR3: TGCGCCAGCAGTCGGGGGACAGGGGACGAGCAGTACTTC. Translating gives CASSRGTGDEQYF. Variable domain in full (rest from reference TRBV5-1 and TRBJ2-7): KAGVTQTPRYLIKTRGQQVTLSCSPISGHRSVSWYQQTPGQGLQFLFEYFSETQRNKGNFPGRFSGRQFSNSRSEMNVSTLELGDSALYLCASSRGTGDEQYFGPGTRLTVT.

The J gene is TRBJ2-1, the V gene TRBV7-9; a possible D gene is TRBD1 (6 bases). V shed 2 bases and J shed 10 bases, with 21 bases lying between them. CDR1 and CDR2 (germline): SEHNR, FQNEAQ (reference sequence). CDR3 length: 16 amino acids. The CDR3 reads CASSLNRDKGSGEQFF. Written as DNA, the CDR3 is TGTGCCAGCAGCTTAAACCGGGACAAGGGGAGCGGCGAGCAGTTCTTC.

The rearrangement uses TRBV29-1 and TRBJ2-1, with 9 bases that match TRBD2. Germline CDR1 is SQVTM and CDR2 is ANQGSEA. Trimming removed 0 bases from V and 3 bases from J; junction bases left unmatched: 3. The CDR3 consists of 15 residues. The CDR3 sequence is CSVEELAGLYNEQFF. CDR3 nucleotide sequence: TGCAGCGTTGAAGAACTAGCGGGCCTCTACAATGAGCAGTTCTTC.

This chain connects TRBV28 to TRBJ2-2; tentative D call: TRBD1 (5 bases). This CDR3 has 16 residues. Germline V CDR1 and CDR2: MDHEN, SYDVKM. The V gene lost 6 bases and the J gene lost 0 bases, with 14 bases spanning the gap. This chain's CDR3 is CASRPWQGSNTGELFF. The CDR3 nucleotides are TGTGCCAGCAGACCTTGGCAGGGATCGAACACCGGGGAGCTGTTTTTT.

The chain has TRBV27 and TRBJ2-7, with TRBD2 identical over 14 bases. The CDR3 runs 16 residues. The germline V gene has CDR1 MNHEY and CDR2 SMNVEV (reference sequence). The V segment lost 5 bases and the J segment 2 bases; nucleotides outside the gene matches: 5. CDR3 amino acids: CASSPSGLAGAYEQYF. The CDR3 DNA reads TGTGCCAGCAGTCCGTCGGGACTAGCGGGAGCCTACGAGCAGTACTTC.

The chain combines TRBV6-5 with TRBJ1-5; TRBD1 is a possible D gene (5 bases). V dropped 9 bases and J dropped 0 bases, with 15 bases sitting between them. The CDR3 loop spans 15 amino acids. Germline assignment: CDR1 MNHEY and CDR2 SVGAGI. The DNA for the CDR3 is TGTGCCAGTAAACCAGGGCGCTATAGCAATCAGCCCCAGCATTTT. This codes for CASKPGRYSNQPQHF.

The J gene is TRBJ2-7, the V gene TRBV3-1 (or the pseudogene TRBV3-2); D is undetermined. The CDR3 sequence is 16 residues long. V was cut by 0 bases and J by 3 bases, with 15 bases left in between. Germline CDR1 LGHDT, CDR2 YNNKEL (reference sequence). The CDR3: CASSQDVPRKDYEQYF. The CDR3 coding sequence is TGTGCCAGCAGCCAAGACGTCCCTAGAAAAGACTACGAGCAGTACTTC.

This chain links TRBV5-8 with TRBJ2-2; 9 bases are shared with TRBD1. Per the germline V gene, CDR1 is SGHTS and CDR2 is YDEGEE. The CDR3 is made up of 16 amino acids. The V gene end was trimmed by 4 bases and the J gene end by 4 bases; junction bases not matched to a gene: 8. DNA for the CDR3: TGTGCCAGCAGCATGGACAGGGGAAGTTTCACCGGGGAGCTGTTTTTT. Translation gives CASSMDRGSFTGELFF. The variable domain in full, completed from reference TRBV5-8 and TRBJ2-2, reads EAGVTQSPTHLIKTRGQQATLRCSPISGHTSVYWYQQALGLGLQFLLWYDEGEERNRGNFPPRFSGRQFPNYSSELNVNALELEDSALYLCASSMDRGSFTGELFFGEGSRLTVL.

This chain links TRBV18 with TRBJ2-5; 8 nucleotides line up with TRBD1. There are 17 residues in the CDR3. The V and J ends lost 0 bases and 9 bases, in that order; junction bases with no gene match: 15. Germline-derived CDR1 and CDR2 are KGHSH and LQKENI. CDR3 DNA sequence: TGTGCCAGCTCACCACCGGAGTGGGACAGGTCCTTTTTGGCCCAGTACTTC. Its translation is CASSPPEWDRSFLAQYF.

The CDR3 region has the DNA TGTGCCAGCAGGCCTACCGGGGTTGGCAAAAACATTCAGTACTTC. It translates to CASRPTGVGKNIQYF. The chain recombines TRBV5-6 with TRBJ2-4, with D perhaps TRBD2 (5 bases). The germline V gene has CDR1 SGHDT and CDR2 YYEEEE. Trimming pared 5 bases from V and 3 bases from J, leaving 15 bases between. The length of the CDR3 is 15 residues.

This clone has just one count. This sequence joins TRBV27 and TRBJ1-2; tentatively, D is TRBD1 (5 bases). Trimming removed 6 bases at V and 5 bases at J, with 13 bases between. The CDR3 covers 13 residues. In germline, CDR1 is MNHEY, CDR2 SMNVEV (reference sequence). In DNA, the CDR3 is TGTGCCAGCAGACTTAATACAGGATATGGCTACACCTTC. This translates into CASRLNTGYGYTF.

The genes are TRBV7-9 and TRBJ2-7; weak D call: TRBD1 (5 bases). CDR3 length: 14 residues. Germline CDR1 is SEHNR and CDR2 is FQNEAQ (reference sequence). Between the trimmed V and J ends, which lost 5 bases and 7 bases, there was a span of 18 bases. CDR3 amino acids: CASSPKTANMEQYF. The CDR3 DNA is TGTGCCAGCAGCCCAAAGACAGCCAATATGGAGCAGTACTTC.

The chain couples TRBV27 to TRBJ2-3; D not resolved. Per the germline V gene, CDR1 is MNHEY and CDR2 is SMNVEV (reference sequence). Trimming shortened V by 5 bases and J by 2 bases, and 8 bases separated the two germline ends. This CDR3 contains 13 residues. CDR3 in DNA: TGTGCCAGCAGTCACCAGTCCACAGATACGCAGTATTTT. Translated, it gives CASSHQSTDTQYF.

CDR3 sequence reads: CASSPRTGGKTEAFF. In DNA form, the CDR3 reads TGTGCCAGCAGTCCCAGGACAGGGGGAAAGACTGAAGCTTTCTTT. The chain recombines TRBV14 with TRBJ1-1; the match to TRBD1 covers 10 bases. The CDR3 consists of 15 residues. V lost 6 bases, J lost 5 bases, and 9 bases stayed unmatched. Germline CDR1 reads SGHDN; CDR2 reads FVKESK. Full variable domain (missing parts from reference TRBV14 and TRBJ1-1): EAGVTQFPSHSVIEKGQTVTLRCDPISGHDNLYWYRRVMGKEIKFLLHFVKESKQDESGMPNNRFLAERTGGTYSTLKVQPAELEDSGVYFCASSPRTGGKTEAFFGQGTRLTVV.